One sample yielded the 22 T cell receptor beta chains listed below, sequenced in a study of early T cells in non-severe SARS-CoV-2 infection. TCRdb reprocessed the 5' RACE reads via MiXCR and lists one record per CDR3 protein. There are tens of thousands of distinct CDR3 sequences in the sample; about 6.5% occur only once, and 7.8% lies in the top ten. Sequenced sample: whole blood. All receptors come from an adult who was a healthcare worker with PCR-confirmed SARS-CoV-2 infection or an uninfected control (not recorded which).

This clonotype was observed a handful of times. The chain couples TRBV21-1 to TRBJ2-3; TRBD2 is taken as the D call from the table, unchecked against the DNA. TRBV21-1 is classified as a pseudogene. The CDR3 covers 13 residues. This chain's CDR3 is CASKRYGTDTQYF. The CDR3, as DNA: TGTGCCAGCAAGCGCTACGGCACAGATACGCAGTATTTT.

The table lists this clonotype with a few counts. The chain is built from TRBV9 and TRBJ1-2, with TRBD1 identical over 10 bases. This CDR3 has 18 residues. Germline V gene sequence: CDR1 SGDLS, CDR2 YYNGEE. V lost 4 bases to trimming and J lost 5 bases; unmatched junction nucleotides: 17. As DNA, the CDR3 is TGTGCCAGCAGCCCCAGAGATGGACAGGGGGTTAGGTGGTATGGCTACACCTTC. Residues: CASSPRDGQGVRWYGYTF.

The gene calls are TRBV6-5 and TRBJ1-1; D is uncertain. The CDR3 length is 14 residues. Looked up from germline, CDR1 is MNHEY and CDR2 is SVGAGI. Trimming removed 2 bases from V and 2 bases from J, with 9 bases in between. As DNA, the CDR3 is TGTGCCAGCAGTTACGGGCCGGCAAACACTGAAGCTTTCTTT. Protein: CASSYGPANTEAFF.

Many counts were recorded for this clonotype. J is TRBJ2-7 and V is TRBV4-3, with D possibly being TRBD2 (6 bases). The V and J ends lost 0 bases and 7 bases respectively, with 16 bases between them. CDR1 and CDR2 (germline): LGHNA, YSLEER. The CDR3 is 15 residues long. The CDR3 loop is CASSQDWTLAGEQYF. The CDR3 bases are TGCGCCAGCAGCCAAGATTGGACATTGGCGGGGGAGCAGTACTTC.

Sample share makes this clonotype medium-sized. The chain is built from TRBV5-1 and TRBJ1-6; 8 positions agree with TRBD1. Trimming removed 0 bases from V and 8 bases from J; junction bases left unmatched: 7. The CDR3 runs to 16 residues. Germline V CDR1 and CDR2: SGHRS, YFSETQ. The CDR3 protein is CASSLGAGGAYSPLHF. CDR3 nucleotides: TGCGCCAGCAGCTTGGGAGCAGGGGGCGCGTATTCACCCCTCCACTTT.

This clonotype was detected a few times. The chain uses TRBV5-1 and TRBJ2-1, with 13 bases that match TRBD2. The CDR3 consists of 16 residues. V shed 4 bases and J 8 bases; nucleotides not matched to a gene: 9. CDR1 and CDR2 (germline): SGHRS, YFSETQ. The CDR3 sequence is CASSPTTSGGQHEQFF. In nucleotides, the CDR3 is TGCGCCAGCAGCCCCACGACTAGCGGGGGGCAACATGAGCAGTTCTTC. The full variable domain, rest sourced from reference TRBV5-1 and TRBJ2-1, is KAGVTQTPRYLIKTRGQQVTLSCSPISGHRSVSWYQQTPGQGLQFLFEYFSETQRNKGNFPGRFSGRQFSNSRSEMNVSTLELGDSALYLCASSPTTSGGQHEQFFGPGTRLTVL.

This clonotype came up a few times. The V and J genes are TRBV5-1 and TRBJ2-7, with a weak D call TRBD2 (6 bases). V dropped 0 bases and J dropped 5 bases, with 15 bases sitting between them. The CDR3 runs to 15 residues. The V gene's germline CDR1 is SGHRS and CDR2 YFSETQ. In DNA form, the CDR3 reads TGCGCCAGCAGCTTGGCCGGAGGGCGGGTCGACGAGCAGTACTTC. It encodes CASSLAGGRVDEQYF.

This clonotype came up a few times. The chain uses TRBV27 and TRBJ2-3; D is unresolved. V lost 3 bases and J 5 bases, leaving 18 bases between the germline ends. CDR1 is MNHEY, CDR2 SMNVEV, per germline (reference sequence). The CDR3 length is 16 residues. The CDR3 bases are TGTGCCAGCAGTTTTACTCCGCTTGGGCTTGAAGATACGCAGTATTTT. Residues: CASSFTPLGLEDTQYF.

This clonotype was counted ten times or more. The chain carries TRBV6-2 or TRBV6-3 and TRBJ2-7; the D gene is possibly TRBD1 (6 bases). The CDR3 length is 15 residues. V gave up 0 bases and J gave up 2 bases, with 11 bases separating them. Germline-derived CDR1 and CDR2 are MNHEY and SVGEGT. Written as DNA, the CDR3 is TGTGCCAGCAGTTACTCCGGGACACCTCCCTACGAGCAGTACTTC. This sequence encodes CASSYSGTPPYEQYF.

The rearrangement links TRBV6-6 to TRBJ2-2, with a tentative D call TRBD1 (5 bases). From germline, CDR1 is MNHNY and CDR2 SVGAGI (reference sequence). The CDR3 extends over 13 amino acids. The V and J ends lost 6 bases and 5 bases respectively, with 10 bases between them. The CDR3 sequence is CASRSQVTGELFF. CDR3 DNA sequence: TGTGCCAGCAGATCACAGGTTACCGGGGAGCTGTTTTTT.

This clonotype appeared many times. V and J are TRBV6-6 and TRBJ2-5; 13 positions match TRBD2. After removal of 5 bases from V and 5 bases from J, the junction contained 8 bases not matched to a gene. CDR3 size: 16 residues. Germline CDR1 MNHNY, CDR2 SVGAGI (reference sequence). CDR3 residues: CASSQRTSGGFETQYF. The CDR3 nucleotides are TGTGCCAGCAGTCAACGGACTAGCGGGGGTTTTGAGACCCAGTACTTC.

This clonotype showed up many times. The rearrangement links TRBV19 to TRBJ2-4, with D hard to call. CDR1 is LNHDA and CDR2 is SQIVND in the germline V gene (reference sequence). Trimming took off 3 bases at V and 8 bases at J, with 14 bases between the two ends. The CDR3 has 14 amino acids. CDR3 bases: TGTGCCAGTAGTATTCGGTCAGGCCTAGACATTCAGTACTTC. Its protein is CASSIRSGLDIQYF.

This clonotype has ten or more counts. The gene calls are TRBV6-6 and TRBJ2-3, with D hard to call. This CDR3 spans 15 amino acids. V lost 1 base and J lost 4, with 12 bases in between. Germline CDR1 is MNHNY and CDR2 is SVGAGI (reference sequence). The CDR3 here is CASSYYPGSADTQYF. In DNA, the CDR3 is TGTGCCAGCAGTTACTACCCGGGCAGCGCAGATACGCAGTATTTT.

This clonotype has a handful of counts. The chain employs TRBV6-5 and TRBJ2-7, with 8 bases fitting TRBD1. CDR3 length equals 14 residues. Losses at the gene ends were 5 bases for V and 5 bases for J; bases not matched to a gene: 8. Looked up from germline, CDR1 is MNHEY and CDR2 is SVGAGI. CDR3 amino acids: CASSRGTGKNEQYF. The CDR3 DNA sequence: TGTGCCAGCAGTCGAGGGACAGGAAAAAACGAGCAGTACTTC.

This clonotype showed up many times. The V call is TRBV5-1, the J call TRBJ2-7, with D hard to call. Germline V gene lookup returns CDR1 SGHRS and CDR2 YFSETQ. The V end lost 0 bases, the J end lost 2 bases, and 12 bases lay between the germline ends. The CDR3 totals 15 residues. The CDR3 sequence is CASSLESSQAYEQYF. CDR3 bases: TGCGCCAGCAGCTTGGAGTCCAGCCAAGCCTACGAGCAGTACTTC.

The chain links TRBV6-5 to TRBJ2-1; D call uncertain. This CDR3 spans 14 amino acids. Trimming took 6 bases from V and 5 from J, leaving 14 bases between them. Germline V gene data show CDR1 as MNHEY and CDR2 as SVGAGI. For the CDR3, the DNA is TGTGCCAGCAGCCCCAGGCGCCGACACAATGAGCAGTTCTTC. As protein: CASSPRRRHNEQFF.

This clonotype was seen repeatedly, ten times or more. The V and J genes are TRBV21-1 and TRBJ2-7; TRBD1, the table's D call, lacks a check against the DNA. TRBV21-1 is flagged as a pseudogene. The length of the CDR3 is 16 residues. The CDR3 bases are TGTGCCAGCAGCAGAATGACAGGGGGCGCTTCCTACGAGCAGTACTTC. Protein product: CASSRMTGGASYEQYF.

Concerning this clonotype: This may stem from a read error, because a much larger clone lies one nucleotide away. The rearrangement links TRBV11-1 to TRBJ2-6; D call uncertain. CDR3 length: 14 residues. V lost 5 bases and J 0 bases, leaving 5 bases between the germline ends. CDR1 and CDR2 from the germline V gene are SGHAT and FQDESV (reference sequence). CDR3 amino acids: CASSTSSGANVLTF. The CDR3 nucleotides are TGTGCCAGCAGCACCAGCTCTGGGGCCAACGTCCTGACTTTC.

This clonotype was found many times. J is TRBJ2-3 and V is TRBV7-9; a weak D match, TRBD1 (6 bases). Deletions cut 5 bases from V and 1 base from J, with 16 bases between. Germline loops: CDR1 SEHNR, CDR2 FQNEAQ (reference sequence). The CDR3 consists of 16 residues. The CDR3 region has the DNA TGTGCCAGCAGCCGCTACAGGGAAAGCGGCACAGATACGCAGTATTTT. Protein product: CASSRYRESGTDTQYF.

Points on this clonotype: As the CDR3 is not closed by the conserved phenylalanine or tryptophan, this likely results from a read error. The chain is built from TRBV5-5 and TRBJ1-2; unclear D gene. Germline V gives CDR1 SGHKS, CDR2 YYEKEE (reference sequence). This CDR3 spans 12 amino acids. V gave up 0 bases and J gave up 4 bases, with 4 bases separating them. Here the CDR3 reads CASSLGLYGYTY. The DNA for the CDR3 is TGTGCCAGCAGCTTGGGACTCTATGGCTACACCTAC.

This clonotype was seen ten or more times. At one boundary the junction diverges from the germline segment, which might be a read error. The rearrangement joins TRBV12-3 or TRBV12-4 to TRBJ1-5; 9 bases map to TRBD1. The CDR3 contains 15 residues. CDR3 sequence: CASSIRQGGNQPQHF. The CDR3 nucleotides read TGCGCCAGCAGTATACGACAGGGGGGCAATCAGCCCCAGCATTTT.

This rearrangement joins TRBV12-3 or TRBV12-4 to TRBJ1-4, with 7 bases identical to TRBD1. This CDR3 region has 16 residues. With 6 bases clipped from V and 4 bases from J, the junction kept 11 bases outside the gene matches. The DNA for the CDR3 is TGTGCCAGCAGACTGGGACAGACAAAGAGTAATGAAAAACTGTTTTTT. This sequence encodes CASRLGQTKSNEKLFF.